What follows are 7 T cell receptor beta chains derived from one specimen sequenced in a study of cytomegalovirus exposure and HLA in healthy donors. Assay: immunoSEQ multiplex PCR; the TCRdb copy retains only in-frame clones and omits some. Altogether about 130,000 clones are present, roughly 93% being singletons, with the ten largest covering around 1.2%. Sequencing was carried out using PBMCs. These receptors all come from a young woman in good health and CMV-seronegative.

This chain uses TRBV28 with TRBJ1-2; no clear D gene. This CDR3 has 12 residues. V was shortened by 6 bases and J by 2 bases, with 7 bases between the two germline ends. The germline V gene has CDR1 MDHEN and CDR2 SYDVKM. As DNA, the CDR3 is TGTGCCAGCAGACTCACCAACTATGGCTACACCTTC. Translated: CASRLTNYGYTF.

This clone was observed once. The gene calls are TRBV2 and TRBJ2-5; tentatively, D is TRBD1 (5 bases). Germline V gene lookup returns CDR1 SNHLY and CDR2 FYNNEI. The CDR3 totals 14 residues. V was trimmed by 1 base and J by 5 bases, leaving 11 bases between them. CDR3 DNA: TGTGCCAGCAGTGAAGGCCAGGGTTGGGAGACCCAGTACTTC. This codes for CASSEGQGWETQYF. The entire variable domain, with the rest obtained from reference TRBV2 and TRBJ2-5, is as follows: EPEVTQTPSHQVTQMGQEVILRCVPISNHLYFYWYRQILGQKVEFLVSFYNNEISEKSEIFDDQFSVERPDGSNFTLKIRSTKLEDSAMYFCASSEGQGWETQYFGPGTRLLVL.

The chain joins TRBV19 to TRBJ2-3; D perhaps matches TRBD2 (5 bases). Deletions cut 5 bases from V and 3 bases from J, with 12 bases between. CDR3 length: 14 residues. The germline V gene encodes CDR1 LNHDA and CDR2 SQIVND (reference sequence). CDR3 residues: CASSFLTGTDTQYF. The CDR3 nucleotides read TGTGCCAGTAGTTTCCTGACGGGGACAGATACGCAGTATTTT.

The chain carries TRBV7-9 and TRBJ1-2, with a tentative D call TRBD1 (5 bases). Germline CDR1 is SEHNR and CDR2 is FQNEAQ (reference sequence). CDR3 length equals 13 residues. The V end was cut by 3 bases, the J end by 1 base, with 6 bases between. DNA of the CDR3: TGTGCCAGCAGCTTGGGGGGTAACTATGGCTACACCTTC. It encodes CASSLGGNYGYTF.

CDR3 loop: CASSIWMGRDTEAFF. CDR3 DNA: TGTGCCAGTAGTATTTGGATGGGGAGAGACACTGAAGCTTTCTTT. The V and J genes are TRBV19 and TRBJ1-1; the D is unclear. The CDR3 is 15 amino acids. Trimming removed 3 bases at V and 3 bases at J, with 14 bases between. Germline V gives CDR1 LNHDA, CDR2 SQIVND (reference sequence).

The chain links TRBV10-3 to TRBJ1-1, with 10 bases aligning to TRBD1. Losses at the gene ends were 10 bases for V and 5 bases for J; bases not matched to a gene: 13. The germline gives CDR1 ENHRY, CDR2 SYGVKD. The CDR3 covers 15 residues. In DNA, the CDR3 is TGTGCCACCGGACAGGGGGGACCAACACGGACTGAAGCTTTCTTT. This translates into CATGQGGPTRTEAFF.

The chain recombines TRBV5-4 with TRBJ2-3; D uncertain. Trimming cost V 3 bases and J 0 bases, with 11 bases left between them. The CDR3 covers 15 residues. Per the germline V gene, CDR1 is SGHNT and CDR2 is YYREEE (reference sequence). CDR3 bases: TGTGCCAGCAGCTCCCGTACGACTAGCACAGATACGCAGTATTTT. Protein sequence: CASSSRTTSTDTQYF.